The entry below gives a single T cell receptor (beta chain) sequence along with its context. The sample holds many counts of this clonotype. No cognate antigen has been identified for it. There are no base qualities to consult, and no much larger clone falls within one base. This entry belongs to a study of T cell repertoires in cytomegalovirus infection (dated by TCRdb to between 2017 and 2020). A note on the overall study: Peptide stimulations targeted recently identified HLA-C-restricted CMV epitopes, whose presentation resists viral immunomodulation, together with well-studied HLA-B-restricted epitopes. Donor HLA type was relevant to the analysis, as public TCR beta signatures indicated carriage of CMV infection together with the matching HLA type.

TCRdb names Illumina HiSeq 1500 as the instrument used. The public reads were reprocessed in TCRdb via fastp at Q25 and MiXCR, keeping in-frame beta chains. Every entry covers one CDR3 protein and lists the most common genes and DNA from its rows. The sample contains about 55,000 distinct CDR3 sequences, roughly 20% of them found a single time. Jointly, the top ten make up around 60% of the sample. The sample's treatment or condition label is to be understood as: in vitro stimulation with specific CMV peptide epitopes to enrich CMV-specific T cells. Study-wide conclusions, independent of this receptor: Carriers of CMV infection plus the relevant HLA type were discriminated by the cumulative frequency of public TCR beta family members in the study cohort and in an independent approximately 360-donor cohort. The ex vivo response was dominated by HLA-C-restricted CMV-specific TCR beta clonotypes, and the single most frequent clonotype in two of eight donors was supplied by these HLA-C-restricted clonotypes.

V gives up 7 bases and J gives up 3 bases, and the segment between their germline ends measures 16 bases. Spanning cysteine to phenylalanine, the CDR3 consists of 15 amino acids. Just CDR3 DNA is preserved here, 45 bases in frame from base 1. The germline V gene (reference sequence) gives CDR1 as LNHDA and CDR2 as SQIVND. The sequence derives from a human donor in good health (CMV status not recorded). Some clones in this sample may be carry-over from other donors' samples. The chain links TRBV19 with TRBJ2-1, with no confident D gene call. The specimen was CD8+ T cells from cultured PBMCs, collected from culture after CMV antigen stimulation. The DNA reads TGTGCCAGTACCAACCGGCTGCGAAGCTACAATGAGCAGTTCTTC. It encodes CASTNRLRSYNEQFF. With the portions outside the CDR3 filled from the reference TRBV19 and TRBJ2-1 genes, the complete variable region becomes DGGITQSPKYLFRKEGQNVTLSCEQNLNHDAMYWYRQDPGQGLRLIYYSQIVNDFQKGDIAEGYSVSREKKESFPLTVTSAQKNPTAFYLCASTNRLRSYNEQFFGPGTRLTVL.